Sequencing of this T cell receptor (beta chain) was carried out in a study of beta chain features in type 1 diabetes. Overall study findings and caveats: High TCR expression in some cells could lead to their over-representation in cDNA sequencing. Type 1 diabetes patients had moderately but significantly shorter TCRB CDR3s in all four CD4+ subsets. Naive, central memory and Treg TCRB repertoires seemed to resemble each other more closely in patients than they did in healthy donors.

The CDR3 consists of 15 residues. The V segment lost 0 bases and the J segment 4 bases; nucleotides outside the gene matches: 6. Germline V gives CDR1 SGDLS, CDR2 YYNGEE. Every donor had blood drawn once into heparin, approximately 110 mL on average. Staining for CD45RO/CCR7/CD25/CD127/CD95/CD27 allowed sorting of CD4+ naive, central memory, regulatory and stem cell-like memory cells. This clone appeared a few times. The antigen remains unidentified. The isolated RNA, all of it, was reverse transcribed, so expressed TCRB transcripts were what got sequenced. Clones were sequenced by immunoSEQ multiplex PCR, and TCRdb holds only the in-frame ones, with some missing. The sample records about 640,000 clones, around 12% being singletons.

The clonotype was recovered from a man in his thirties or forties with type 1 diabetes. Sequencing was done on a sample of naive CD4+ T cells from blood. The chain is built from TRBV9 and TRBJ1-1, with 7 bases aligning to TRBD1. This CDR3 reads CASSVEGAGTTEAFF. The CDR3 coding sequence is TGTGCCAGCAGCGTAGAGGGGGCGGGGACCACTGAAGCTTTCTTT.